Listed below are T cell receptor beta chains from one sample, sequenced in a study of cytomegalovirus exposure and HLA in healthy donors. Method: immunoSEQ multiplex PCR; TCRdb's copy keeps in-frame clones and lacks some. The repertoire table contains 100,000 to 150,000 clones. Sequencing was carried out using PBMCs. The origin of the receptors is a woman aged 40 to 50 in good health and CMV-seropositive. CDR3s include the opening cysteine and the closing phenylalanine or tryptophan. A D gene is named only where the DNA matches it firmly.

>TRBJ2-7|TRBV30|-
TGTGCCTGGAGTGTAGGCCTAGCGAACGAGCAGTACTTC
CAWSVGLANEQYF
>TRBJ1-5|TRBV28|TRBD1
TGTGCCAGCAGTGCATACAGGGGAAATCAGCCCCAGCATTTT
CASSAYRGNQPQHF
>TRBJ1-3|TRBV4-1|-
TGCGCCAGCAGCCGGCCGGGGGACGGACCCTCTGGAAACACCATATATTTT
CASSRPGDGPSGNTIYF
>TRBJ1-3|TRBV4-1|TRBD1
TGCGCCAGCAGCCAAGCAGTACAGGGGGGTGGAAACACCATATATTTT
CASSQAVQGGGNTIYF
>TRBJ1-1|TRBV28|-
TGTGCCAGCAGTCGAGGCATGAACACTGAAGCTTTCTTT
CASSRGMNTEAFF
>TRBJ2-7|TRBV6-5|TRBD1
TGTGCCAGCAGTACTACCGGGACAGGAGTATACGAGCAGTACTTC
CASSTTGTGVYEQYF
>TRBJ2-4|TRBV6-6|-
TGTGCCAGCACCGGGGGAGCCAAAAACATTCAGTACTTC
CASTGGAKNIQYF
>TRBJ2-7|TRBV10-3|TRBD1
TGTGCCAGCCTTGACAGGGTTAACACCCCTTCCTCCGAGCAGTACTTC
CASLDRVNTPSSEQYF
>TRBJ1-5|TRBV7-2|-
TGTGCCAGCAGCTTAGTCGGGGGGCTCGTCAATCAGCCCCAGCATTTT
CASSLVGGLVNQPQHF
>TRBJ1-2|TRBV18|TRBD1
TGTGCCAGCTCACCGGGACAGGGGAATGGCTACACCTTC
CASSPGQGNGYTF
>TRBJ2-3|TRBV7-2|-
TGTGCCAGCAGCTTAAGAACGGTTACAGATACGCAGTATTTT
CASSLRTVTDTQYF
>TRBJ1-1|TRBV10-3|TRBD1
TGTGCCATCAGCGGGGACAGGGACGCTGAAGCTTTCTTT
CAISGDRDAEAFF
>TRBJ2-1|TRBV4-3|-
TGCGCCAGCAGCCGGAGCAGAATTGGTGGCAATGAGCAGTTCTTC
CASSRSRIGGNEQFF
>TRBJ2-3|TRBV10-2|TRBD1
TGCGCCAGCAGGAGAGAGGGACAGAACACAGATACGCAGTATTTT
CASRREGQNTDTQYF
>TRBJ1-5|TRBV30|TRBD1
TGTGCCTGGAGCGGGACAGGGGGCTTAGGTCAGCCCCAGCATTTT
CAWSGTGGLGQPQHF
>TRBJ2-7|TRBV27|TRBD1
TGTGCCAGCAGTTTATGGGGACAGCCCTACGAGCAGTACTTC
CASSLWGQPYEQYF
>TRBJ2-1|TRBV13|TRBD2
TGTGCCAGCAGCTTATTGGCTAGCGGGAGCTACAATGAGCAGTTCTTC
CASSLLASGSYNEQFF
>TRBJ2-3|TRBV13|-
TGTGCCAGCAGCTTAAAGCTGAGTAGCACAGATACGCAGTATTTT
CASSLKLSSTDTQYF
>TRBJ2-5|TRBV9|TRBD2
TGTGCCAGCAGCCCCCATCTCGCGGGAGCGGTACCCCAAGAGACCCAGTACTTC
CASSPHLAGAVPQETQYF
>TRBJ2-7|TRBV7-7|TRBD2
TGTGCCAGCAGCTTAGGACTAGCGGGAGCCTACGAGCAGTACTTC
CASSLGLAGAYEQYF
>TRBJ2-1|TRBV7-8|TRBD2
TGTGCCAGCAGCTTTTCTAGCGGGAGAAGGGATGAGCAGTTCTTC
CASSFSSGRRDEQFF
>TRBJ1-2|TRBV7-9|TRBD1
TGTGCCAGCAGCAACCCACCGGACAGGGTTTATGGCTACACCTTC
CASSNPPDRVYGYTF
>TRBJ1-4|TRBV5-1|-
TGCGCCAGCAGTTTACCAACGGGGGATGATGAAAAACTGTTTTTT
CASSLPTGDDEKLFF
>TRBJ2-7|TRBV5-1|-
TGCGCCAGCAAGTTAACGTGGGACGGGACAAGATACGAGCAGTACTTC
CASKLTWDGTRYEQYF
>TRBJ2-3|TRBV7-9|-
TGTGCCAGCAGCTCCAGTTCTTCCTCGTCGTGGCAAACAGATACGCAGTATTTT
CASSSSSSSSWQTDTQYF
>TRBJ2-1|TRBV7-3|TRBD2
TGTGCCAGCAGCCCATCGACCCCCCTTACTAGCGGAATCTACAATGAGCAGTTCTTC
CASSPSTPLTSGIYNEQFF
>TRBJ2-3|TRBV5-1|TRBD2
TGCGCCAGCAGCTTGGCTAGCGGGAGCCCAGATACGCAGTATTTT
CASSLASGSPDTQYF
>TRBJ1-1|TRBV5-1|-
TGCGCCAGCAGCTTGAGAGGGGGTAGCACTGAAGCTTTCTTT
CASSLRGGSTEAFF
>TRBJ2-1|TRBV11-1|-
TGTGCCAGCAGTCGCCCGGAGGGCCGGGTGGATGAGCAGTTCTTC
CASSRPEGRVDEQFF
>TRBJ2-1|TRBV28|TRBD2
TGTGCCAGCAGAGAGGGACTAGCGGGAGTGGGTGAGCAGTTCTTC
CASREGLAGVGEQFF
>TRBJ1-3|TRBV25-1|TRBD1
TGTGCCAGCAGTGATCTCAGGGGGCTCCCTGGAAACACCATATATTTT
CASSDLRGLPGNTIYF
>TRBJ2-7|TRBV19|-
TGTGCCAGTAGTATTGGCAACTACGAGCAGTACTTC
CASSIGNYEQYF
>TRBJ1-3|TRBV5-1|-
TGCGCCAGCAGCTTGTCAGGCTCTGGAAACACCATATATTTT
CASSLSGSGNTIYF
>TRBJ2-6|TRBV7-9|-
TGTGCCAGCAGCCGGGGAGGCGGCTCTGGGGCCAACGTCCTGACTTTC
CASSRGGGSGANVLTF
>TRBJ2-7|TRBV27|-
TGTGCCAGCTCCCCCGGGGGTCCCGAGCCCTACGAGCAGTACTTC
CASSPGGPEPYEQYF
>TRBJ2-3|TRBV27|TRBD2
TGTGCCAGCAGCGGACTAGCGGGGGAGCAGTATTTT
CASSGLAGEQYF
>TRBJ2-1|TRBV6-1|-
TGTGCCAGCAGTGAAATGAGAGCTCCCAATGAGCAGTTCTTC
CASSEMRAPNEQFF
>TRBJ2-7|TRBV6-1|TRBD2
TGTGCCAGCAGTCCCCCGGGACTAGCGGGATACGAGCAGTACTTC
CASSPPGLAGYEQYF
>TRBJ1-1|TRBV11-1|-
TGTGCCAGCAGCACAGGGAAAACTGAAGCTTTCTTT
CASSTGKTEAFF
>TRBJ2-1|TRBV4-3|-
TGCGCCAGCAGCCAAGAGGCCATAAGCTCCTACAATGAGCAGTTCTTC
CASSQEAISSYNEQFF
>TRBJ2-2|TRBV5-6|-
TGTGCCAGCAGCTTGCTTAGCCTCAAGATAACCGGGGAGCTGTTTTTT
CASSLLSLKITGELFF
>TRBJ2-3|TRBV18|TRBD2
TGTGCCAGCTCACCACTTAGCGGGAGAGATACGCAGTATTTT
CASSPLSGRDTQYF